Below are 18 T cell receptor beta chains sequenced from a single sample in a study of blood T cells in healthy people across ages. The authors ran a second PCR of about 6 to 11 cycles using a sample-barcoded 5' primer and a J-beta primer mix. MiXCR was run by TCRdb on the 5' RACE reads, yielding one entry per CDR3 protein. The sample includes roughly 800,000 distinct CDR3 sequences, under 40% of them seen just once. The sample consisted of blood. The source is a man between 18 and 29 years old in good health.

The genes are TRBV6-6 and TRBJ1-2; no firm D call. The CDR3 has 16 residues. Germline V gives CDR1 MNHNY, CDR2 SVGAGI (reference sequence). V was trimmed by 2 bases and J by 5 bases, leaving 18 bases between them. This CDR3 is CASSYVGLNPLYGYTF. In DNA, the CDR3 is TGTGCCAGCAGTTACGTTGGGTTAAACCCCTTATATGGCTACACCTTC.

This clonotype appeared a few times. The gene calls are TRBV5-1 and TRBJ1-1; maybe TRBD1 (6 bases). The CDR3 contains 13 residues. The germline CDR1 and CDR2 sequences are SGHRS and YFSETQ. V was trimmed by 1 base and J by 7 bases, leaving 11 bases between them. Here the CDR3 DNA reads TGCGCCAGCAGCTTGAGGGGGGGCTTTGAAGCTTTCTTT. This codes for CASSLRGGFEAFF.

V usage is TRBV6-6 and J usage is TRBJ2-5; no firm D call. Matching the DNA end better, TRBJ2-7 makes the J call doubtful. Germline CDR1 MNHNY, CDR2 SVGAGI (reference sequence). This CDR3 has 15 amino acids. This CDR3 reads CASSRPYSNSYEQYF. CDR3 DNA: TGTGCCAGCAGTCGCCCCTATAGCAACTCATACGAGCAGTACTTC.

This clonotype was detected many times. This rearrangement joins TRBV3-1 to TRBJ2-3; TRBD2 is a possible D gene (6 bases). In germline, CDR1 is LGHDT, CDR2 YNNKEL (reference sequence). The CDR3 sequence is 14 residues long. With 4 bases removed from V and 2 bases from J, the gap between germline ends came to 10 bases. CDR3 sequence reads: CASSPGSLTDTQYF. The CDR3 bases are TGTGCCAGCAGCCCCGGGAGTCTCACAGATACGCAGTATTTT.

This clonotype was observed many times. The J gene is TRBJ2-1, the V gene TRBV20-1, with D tentatively TRBD1 or TRBD2 (6 bases each). From germline, CDR1 is DFQATT and CDR2 SNEGSKA (reference sequence). Trimming shortened V by 1 base and J by 8 bases, and 12 bases separated the two germline ends. The CDR3 extends over 13 amino acids. The CDR3 region has the DNA TGCAGTGCTAGAGGACTAAGGGGGGATGAGCAGTTCTTC. Residues: CSARGLRGDEQFF.

This clonotype was picked up many times. This chain's CDR3 is CASSYSGSGNNEQFF. The DNA of the CDR3 is TGTGCCAGCAGTTACAGCGGTAGCGGAAACAATGAGCAGTTCTTC. The chain recombines TRBV6-5 with TRBJ2-1; perhaps TRBD2 as D (6 bases). The CDR3 is 15 residues long. From germline, CDR1 is MNHEY and CDR2 SVGAGI. The V gene lost 2 bases and the J gene lost 5 bases, with 13 bases spanning the gap.

A few counts support this clonotype. The CDR3 DNA reads TGTGCCAGCAGCGTAGCCGCGGGGGGCTCGGGGGATACGCAGTATTTT. Protein: CASSVAAGGSGDTQYF. The chain carries TRBV9 and TRBJ2-3; 8 bases are a match to TRBD2. Germline-derived CDR1 and CDR2 are SGDLS and YYNGEE. V lost 0 bases, J lost 6 bases, and 9 bases stayed unmatched. The CDR3 runs to 16 residues.

This chain uses TRBV13 with TRBJ2-1, with TRBD1 identical over 8 bases. There are 16 residues in the CDR3. Trimming at V came to 1 base and at J to 10 bases, leaving 12 bases not matched to a gene. The germline V gene encodes CDR1 PRHDT and CDR2 FYEKMQ (reference sequence). CDR3 DNA: TGTGCCAGCAGCTTAGTGGGGGACGGACAGGGCTACGAGCAGTTCTTC. Its translation: CASSLVGDGQGYEQFF.

This clonotype was counted only a few times. The CDR3 loop is CSADAITDRYTF. CDR3 in DNA: TGCAGTGCCGACGCGATTACGGACCGCTACACCTTC. The rearrangement uses TRBV20-1 and TRBJ1-2; D is ambiguous. CDR3 length: 12 amino acids. Trimming cost V 6 bases and J 9 bases, with 17 bases left between them. The V gene's germline CDR1 is DFQATT and CDR2 SNEGSKA (reference sequence).

V usage is TRBV6-5 and J usage is TRBJ2-1; 9 nucleotides match TRBD1. This CDR3 is built from 15 residues. V was pared by 2 bases and J by 8 bases, with 7 bases of the junction left unmatched. Germline V gene sequence: CDR1 MNHEY, CDR2 SVGAGI. The CDR3 protein is CASSYGTGHFDEQFF. As DNA, the CDR3 is TGTGCCAGCAGTTACGGGACAGGGCATTTTGATGAGCAGTTCTTC.

CDR3: CASSPDRADTDTQYF. In DNA form, the CDR3 reads TGTGCCAGCAGTCCGGACAGGGCAGACACAGATACGCAGTATTTT. This sequence joins TRBV6-6 and TRBJ2-3; 8 nucleotides match TRBD1. The junction had 6 bases not matched to a gene; V was cut back by 5 bases and J by 2 bases. The germline CDR1 and CDR2 sequences are MNHNY and SVGAGI (reference sequence). This CDR3 contains 15 residues.

This clonotype was counted only a few times. The chain combines TRBV9 with TRBJ2-3; 7 nucleotides match TRBD1. Trimming cost V 0 bases and J 4 bases; bases outside gene matches: 11. The CDR3 totals 17 residues. CDR1 SGDLS and CDR2 YYNGEE come from the germline V gene. The CDR3 region has the DNA TGTGCCAGCAGCGTAGAACGAGGGGGCTTCGCCTCAGATACGCAGTATTTT. The encoded protein is CASSVERGGFASDTQYF.

This clonotype was seen a single time. The chain employs TRBV20-1 and TRBJ1-1, with a weak D call TRBD1 (6 bases). The CDR3 extends over 11 amino acids. Germline CDR1 DFQATT, CDR2 SNEGSKA (reference sequence). Trimming left V 5 bases short and J 5 bases short, with 9 bases between. Written as DNA, the CDR3 is TGCAGTGCTCACAGGGAGACTGAAGCTTTCTTT. It is translated as CSAHRETEAFF.

The table lists this clonotype with a few counts. J is TRBJ2-5 and V is TRBV25-1; the D gene is possibly TRBD1 (5 bases). The CDR3 is 14 amino acids. CDR1 MGHDK and CDR2 SYGVNS come from the germline V gene. V lost 2 bases, J lost 11 bases, and 18 bases lay in between. CDR3 region: CASSETTRVNEQYF. DNA for the CDR3: TGTGCCAGCAGTGAAACCACCAGGGTCAATGAGCAGTACTTC.

The count of this clonotype is one. The V gene is TRBV7-8, the J gene TRBJ2-7; TRBD2 matches 11 bases. The CDR3 is 17 amino acids. Trimming cost V 2 bases and J 0 bases; bases outside gene matches: 6. Germline lookup yields CDR1 SGHVS and CDR2 FQNEAQ. The CDR3 region is CASSLSWGLAASYEQYF. CDR3 bases: TGTGCCAGCAGCTTATCTTGGGGACTAGCGGCCTCCTACGAGCAGTACTTC.

This CDR3 reads CAISGSMNTEAFF. CDR3 in DNA: TGTGCCATCAGTGGCAGTATGAACACTGAAGCTTTCTTT. The V gene is TRBV10-3, the J gene TRBJ1-1, with no clear D. V lost 4 bases, J lost 0 bases, and 6 bases lay in between. The CDR3 runs to 13 residues. Germline V gives CDR1 ENHRY, CDR2 SYGVKD.

This clonotype showed up just a few times. The chain couples TRBV7-2 to TRBJ1-6; the D gene is possibly TRBD1 (5 bases). Germline loops: CDR1 SGHTA, CDR2 FQGNSA. The CDR3 has 14 residues. V was shortened by 0 bases and J by 9 bases, with 9 bases between the two germline ends. The DNA for the CDR3 is TGTGCCAGCAGCTTAGCGGGGGATACTTCACCCCTCCACTTT. Its translation is CASSLAGDTSPLHF.

The rearrangement uses TRBV20-1 and TRBJ2-3; 10 nucleotides agree with TRBD2. This CDR3 is 15 amino acids long. The trim removed 5 bases at V and 5 bases at J, leaving 10 bases unmatched. In germline, CDR1 is DFQATT, CDR2 SNEGSKA (reference sequence). CDR3 bases: TGCAGTGCTCTACGGACTAGCGGATCAGGAGATACGCAGTATTTT. It specifies CSALRTSGSGDTQYF.